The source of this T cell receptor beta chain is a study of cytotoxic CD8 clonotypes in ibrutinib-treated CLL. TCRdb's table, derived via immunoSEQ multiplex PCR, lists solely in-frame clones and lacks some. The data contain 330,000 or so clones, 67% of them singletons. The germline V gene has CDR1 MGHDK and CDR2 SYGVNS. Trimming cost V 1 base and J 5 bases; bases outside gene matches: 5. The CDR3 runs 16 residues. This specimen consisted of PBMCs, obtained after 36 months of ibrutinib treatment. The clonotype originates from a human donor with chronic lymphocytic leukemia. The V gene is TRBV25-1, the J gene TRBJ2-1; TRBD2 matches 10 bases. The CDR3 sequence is CASSESWTSGNNEQFF. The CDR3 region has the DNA TGTGCCAGCAGTGAATCCTGGACTAGCGGAAACAATGAGCAGTTCTTC.